What follows are 7 T cell receptor beta chains derived from one specimen sequenced in a study of blood T cell repertoires in COVID-19. Produced via immunoSEQ multiplex PCR; TCRdb's table is partial and in-frame only. The sample shows some 240,000 clones, about 84% of them seen only once. Sample: peripheral blood. These receptors all stem from a human donor in a cohort sampled during active COVID-19.

V usage is TRBV2 and J usage is TRBJ1-1; D gene unclear. The CDR3 is 14 residues long. Germline CDR1 is SNHLY and CDR2 is FYNNEI. Deletions cut 2 bases from V and 0 bases from J, with 7 bases between. The CDR3 DNA reads as TGTGCCAGCAGTGAATTGGGAGTGAACACTGAAGCTTTCTTT. Residues: CASSELGVNTEAFF.

J is TRBJ2-7 and V is TRBV12-3 or TRBV12-4; tentative D call: TRBD1 (6 bases). V lost 6 bases to trimming and J lost 6 bases, with 15 bases between them. The CDR3 has 13 residues. CDR3 in amino acids: CASSRTGSGEQYF. CDR3 coding DNA: TGTGCCAGCAGCCGAACAGGGTCCGGCGAGCAGTACTTC.

The chain couples TRBV28 to TRBJ2-3; the D is unclear. This CDR3 is 15 amino acids long. V was clipped by 1 base and J by 0 bases, with 8 bases between them. Germline CDR1 and CDR2: MDHEN and SYDVKM. Here the CDR3 reads CASSLYSPSTDTQYF. The CDR3 DNA reads TGTGCCAGCAGTTTATACTCACCTAGCACAGATACGCAGTATTTT.

The chain joins TRBV2 to TRBJ1-6; 8 positions agree with TRBD1. V trimming: 5 bases; J trimming: 10 bases; junction bases outside the gene matches: 4. Per the germline V gene, CDR1 is SNHLY and CDR2 is FYNNEI. The CDR3 is made up of 13 amino acids. This chain's CDR3 is CASSRQGKSPLHF. The DNA of the CDR3 is TGTGCCAGCAGTCGACAGGGGAAATCACCCCTCCACTTT.

Comment on this clone: Other DNA sequences in the sample encode the same CDR3. V is TRBV5-1 and J is TRBJ2-3; 10 nucleotides agree with TRBD2. Germline V CDR1 and CDR2: SGHRS, YFSETQ. V was clipped by 0 bases and J by 3 bases; unmatched bases: 7. The CDR3 length is 17 residues. The CDR3 region has the DNA TGCGCCAGCAGCTTGGGAGGGCTAGCGGGGGATACAGATACGCAGTATTTT. Translated, it gives CASSLGGLAGDTDTQYF.

The chain combines TRBV14 with TRBJ1-1; D perhaps matches TRBD1 (5 bases). Germline values: CDR1 SGHDN, CDR2 FVKESK. The CDR3 contains 15 residues. Trimming left V 4 bases short and J 4 bases short, with 16 bases between. In DNA form, the CDR3 reads TGTGCCAGCAGCCCTTCAAATCGGGGGTCCACTGAAGCTTTCTTT. It yields the protein CASSPSNRGSTEAFF.

The V and J genes are TRBV29-1 and TRBJ2-7; D is possibly TRBD1 (5 bases). CDR3 size: 15 residues. Between the trimmed V and J ends, which lost 2 bases and 3 bases, there was a span of 17 bases. Germline assignment: CDR1 SQVTM and CDR2 ANQGSEA. The CDR3 loop is CSVEPVPGTGYEQYF. CDR3 DNA: TGCAGCGTTGAACCAGTGCCAGGCACAGGCTACGAGCAGTACTTC.